The rows below give T cell receptor beta chains drawn from one sample of a study of blood T cell repertoires in COVID-19. The repertoire was sequenced with immunoSEQ multiplex PCR; TCRdb's copy has only in-frame clones and lacks some. This sample yields 250,000 to 350,000 clones, of which 80% to 90% are seen a single time; around 3% belongs to the top ten. What was sequenced was peripheral blood. These receptors were taken from a woman aged 25-40 years with active or convalescent COVID-19. The CDR3 runs from the conserved cysteine through the conserved F or W. The D gene is left open where the match is weak. Clone size is not always given. Where it is, it says once, few, many or a class for expanded clones.

>TRBD1|-|TRBJ1-5|TRBV28
CASSPGTGGQPQHF
TGTGCCAGCAGCCCTGGGACAGGAGGTCAGCCCCAGCATTTT
>TRBD2|once|TRBJ2-2|TRBV28
CASSATSGDTGELFF
TGTGCCAGCAGCGCGACTAGCGGGGACACCGGGGAGCTGTTTTTT
>-|-|TRBJ2-3|TRBV28
CASSLIGGVGDTQYF
TGTGCCAGCAGTCTCATAGGGGGAGTTGGAGATACGCAGTATTTT
>-|-|TRBJ2-5|TRBV2
CASSARSQETQYF
TGTGCCAGCAGTGCCCGTTCCCAAGAGACCCAGTACTTC
>-|-|TRBJ1-1|TRBV6-5
CAVRGAYTEAFF
TGTGCCGTCCGGGGGGCTTACACTGAAGCTTTCTTT
>TRBD1|-|TRBJ1-5|TRBV7-7
CASSRDRAINSNQPQHF
TGTGCTAGCAGCCGGGACAGGGCGATTAATAGCAATCAGCCCCAGCATTTT
>-|-|TRBJ1-4|TRBV5-1
CASSLEEGLALFF
TGCGCCAGCAGCTTGGAGGAGGGTTTGGCTCTGTTTTTT
>-|-|TRBJ1-2|TRBV6-5
CASSYSPTGNYGYTF
TGTGCCAGCAGTTACTCGCCAACAGGGAACTATGGCTACACCTTC
>TRBD1|few|TRBJ1-1|TRBV7-2
CASSITGGAGYTEAFF
TGTGCCAGCAGCATTACAGGGGGCGCGGGTTACACTGAAGCTTTCTTT
>-|-|TRBJ1-5|TRBV10-3
CAISDERVSNQPQHF
TGTGCCATCAGTGACGAGCGGGTTAGCAATCAGCCCCAGCATTTT
>TRBD2|once|TRBJ2-1|TRBV9
CASSVGGAGGRNEQFF
TGTGCCAGCAGCGTAGGAGGAGCGGGGGGGCGCAATGAGCAGTTCTTC
>TRBD2|-|TRBJ2-3|TRBV24-1
CATSETSGGLWGTQYF
TGTGCCACCAGTGAGACTAGCGGGGGACTTTGGGGTACGCAGTATTTT
>-|-|TRBJ2-2|TRBV18
CASSPGGFTGELFF
TGTGCCAGCTCACCAGGAGGTTTCACCGGGGAGCTGTTTTTT
>-|once|TRBJ1-1|TRBV21-1
CASSSRTSCMGGTEAFF
TGTGCCAGCAGCAGTCGAACATCGTGTATGGGGGGCACTGAAGCTTTCTTT
>-|-|TRBJ2-1|TRBV29-1
CSAERQSEDEQFF
TGCAGCGCTGAACGACAGAGCGAGGATGAGCAGTTCTTC
>-|-|TRBJ2-2|TRBV5-1
CASSLGRGTGELFF
TGCGCCAGCAGCTTGGGGAGGGGCACCGGGGAGCTGTTTTTT
>-|-|TRBJ1-2|TRBV5-4
CASSLETGPNYGYTF
TGTGCCAGCAGCTTGGAGACAGGCCCCAACTATGGCTACACCTTC
>-|-|TRBJ2-7|TRBV10-2
CASSAGNYEQYF
TGCGCCAGCAGTGCAGGGAATTACGAGCAGTACTTC
>-|few|TRBJ1-1|TRBV14
CASSRYRESGEAFF
TGTGCCAGCAGCCGATACAGGGAAAGTGGTGAAGCTTTCTTT
>TRBD1|-|TRBJ2-1|TRBV10-3
CATLATGGNEQFF
TGTGCCACCCTAGCTACAGGGGGGAATGAGCAGTTCTTC
>-|-|TRBJ2-1|TRBV19
CASSIGQNSYNEQFF
TGTGCCAGTAGTATAGGACAGAACTCCTACAATGAGCAGTTCTTC
>TRBD2|-|TRBJ2-3|TRBV27
CASSSPGTSGSNTDTQYF
TGTGCCAGCAGTTCCCCGGGGACTAGCGGGTCGAACACAGATACGCAGTATTTT
>-|-|TRBJ2-5|TRBV7-5
CARSQGGGETQYF
TGTGCCAGAAGCCAAGGGGGGGGAGAGACCCAGTACTTC
>-|-|TRBJ2-7|TRBV4-2
CASSQGVVSGDEQYF
TGTGCCAGCAGCCAAGGCGTTGTCTCGGGTGACGAGCAGTACTTC
>-|-|TRBJ2-7|TRBV18
CASSPRLGAYTYEQYF
TGTGCCAGCTCACCTCGGCTAGGGGCATATACCTACGAGCAGTACTTC